The T cell receptor (beta chain) under discussion was sequenced for a study of CD8 T cells in ankylosing spondylitis (dated by TCRdb to about 2017). About the full investigation: T cell receptor beta repertoires were profiled in healthy donors and ankylosing spondylitis patients so that disease-linked TCR variants could be found. In total, the full study cohort was made up of over a hundred healthy donors and about two dozen ankylosing spondylitis patients. Peripheral blood samples were taken, and synovial fluid was additionally collected from ankylosing spondylitis patients.

A few counts support this clonotype. The target of this receptor is not known. Base-call qualities are not available, and no considerably larger clone is one nucleotide away. Counted from cysteine to phenylalanine, this CDR3 has 14 amino acids. Kept here is only the CDR3 DNA, which spans 42 bases and is read in frame from base 1. For CDR1 and CDR2, the germline V gene (reference sequence) lists DFQATT and SNEGSKA. V loses 5 bases, J loses 4 bases, and the germline ends lie 15 bases apart. General conclusions and limits of the study: The disease-linked clones were reported to be significantly enriched in matched synovial fluid samples from ankylosing spondylitis patients. Blood from ankylosing spondylitis patients appeared to be characterized by a TCR beta motif composed of several highly homologous amino acid variants. Some motif variants were previously reported in synovial fluid and blood of reactive arthritis patients, suggesting common disease-initiation mechanisms. The disease-linked clones had a CD8+ phenotype and were found at relatively low frequencies in peripheral blood.

Sequencing instrument: Illumina HiSeq 2500. Quantitative 5'-RACE with molecular barcodes was the method used to prepare the TCR beta libraries. In the paper's pipeline: To identify disease-linked TCR variants, a new computational method was used, one built on a probabilistic model of VDJ rearrangement. TCRdb took the public reads, trimmed them with fastp at Q25, ran MiXCR for clone calling and kept in-frame beta chains. Each entry merges the rows of one CDR3 protein and shows their most common DNA and genes. The V and J calls reflect TCRdb's pipeline rather than the authors' work. In all, the sample holds approximately 260,000 distinct CDR3 sequences, and under 20% of those were seen once. Of the sample, roughly 34% is held by the ten largest clones.

The sequence links TRBV20-1 to TRBJ2-1; the D gene is perhaps TRBD2, from 6 matching bases. The specimen sequenced was blood, either unsorted or a sorted T cell fraction (not recorded which). The receptor comes from a male donor with ankylosing spondylitis or in good health (not recorded which). The DNA sequence is given as TGCAGTGCTGGCCCTGAGCGGGTGTACAATGAGCAGTTCTTC. Its amino acids are CSAGPERVYNEQFF.